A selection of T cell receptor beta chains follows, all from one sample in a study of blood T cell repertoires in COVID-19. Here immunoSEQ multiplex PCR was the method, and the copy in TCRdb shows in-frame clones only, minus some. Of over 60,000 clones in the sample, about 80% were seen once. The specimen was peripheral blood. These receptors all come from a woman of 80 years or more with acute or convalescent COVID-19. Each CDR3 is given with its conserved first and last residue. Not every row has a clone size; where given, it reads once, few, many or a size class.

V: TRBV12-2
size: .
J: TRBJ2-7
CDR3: CASRSGVAYEQYF

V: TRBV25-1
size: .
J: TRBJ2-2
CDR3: CASSGLQGAMNTGELFF

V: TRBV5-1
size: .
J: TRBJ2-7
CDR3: CASSSSGTSYEQYF

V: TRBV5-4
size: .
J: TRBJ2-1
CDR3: CASSLALAGPNGEQFF

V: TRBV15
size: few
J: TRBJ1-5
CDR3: CATSSFRGRKPQHF

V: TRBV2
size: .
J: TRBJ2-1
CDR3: CASSERGLALYNEQFF

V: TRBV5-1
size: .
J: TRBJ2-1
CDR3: CASSFLELSSYNEQFF

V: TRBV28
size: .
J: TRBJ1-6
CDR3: CASTRNRGESPLHF

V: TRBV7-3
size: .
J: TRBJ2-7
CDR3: CAREGNWMSEQYF

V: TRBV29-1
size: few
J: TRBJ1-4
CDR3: CSAPWGEKLFF

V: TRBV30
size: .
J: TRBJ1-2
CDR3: CAWRRTGRDGYTF

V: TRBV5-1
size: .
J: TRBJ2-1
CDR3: CASSLWGPQNEQFF

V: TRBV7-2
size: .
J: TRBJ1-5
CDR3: CASSLVRGSNQPQHF

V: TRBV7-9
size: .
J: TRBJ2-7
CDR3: CASSLGLTFPVEQYF

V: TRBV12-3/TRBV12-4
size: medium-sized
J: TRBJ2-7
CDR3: CASSRSPYEQYF

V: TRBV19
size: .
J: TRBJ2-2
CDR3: CASRKTVSGTGELFF

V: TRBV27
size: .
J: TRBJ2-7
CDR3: CASRTSGTYEQYF

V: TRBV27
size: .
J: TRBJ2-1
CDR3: CASSLSHRGDEQFF

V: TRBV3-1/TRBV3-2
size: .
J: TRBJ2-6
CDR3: CASSPKQGWAGANVLTF

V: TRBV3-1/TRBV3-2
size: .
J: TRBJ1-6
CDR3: CASSQANRPGSPLHF

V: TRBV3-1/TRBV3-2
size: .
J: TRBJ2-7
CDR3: CASSHRAGTYEQYF

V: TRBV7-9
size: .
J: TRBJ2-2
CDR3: CASSLASLTGNTGELFF

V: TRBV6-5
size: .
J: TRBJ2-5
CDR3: CASTKSGRETQYF

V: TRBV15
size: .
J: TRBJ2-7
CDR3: CATSRMKGAYYEQYF

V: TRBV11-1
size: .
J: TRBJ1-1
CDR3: CASSFGQAKAFF

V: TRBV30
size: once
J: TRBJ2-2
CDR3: CAWSVLGARDTGELFF

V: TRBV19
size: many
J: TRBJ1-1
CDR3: CASSTGQGSGFVAEAFF

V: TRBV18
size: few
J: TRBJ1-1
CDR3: CASATGNTEAFF

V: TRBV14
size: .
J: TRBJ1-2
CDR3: CASSQGAGGDYGYTF

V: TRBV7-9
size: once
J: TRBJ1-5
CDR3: CASSLEPGQPQHF